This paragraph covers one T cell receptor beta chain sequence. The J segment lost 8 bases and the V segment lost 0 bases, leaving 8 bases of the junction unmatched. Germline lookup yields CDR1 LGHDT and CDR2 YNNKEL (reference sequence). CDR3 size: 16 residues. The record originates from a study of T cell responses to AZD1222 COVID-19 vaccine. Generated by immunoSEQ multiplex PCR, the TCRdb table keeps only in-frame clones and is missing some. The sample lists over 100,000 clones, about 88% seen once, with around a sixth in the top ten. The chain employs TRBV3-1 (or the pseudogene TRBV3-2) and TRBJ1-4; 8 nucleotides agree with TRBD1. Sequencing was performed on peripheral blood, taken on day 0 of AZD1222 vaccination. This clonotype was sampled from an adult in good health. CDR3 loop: CASSQDGQGVQEKLFF. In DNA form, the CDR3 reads TGTGCCAGCAGCCAAGACGGACAGGGCGTTCAGGAAAAACTGTTTTTT.